This entry concerns a single T cell receptor beta chain. Its antigen is not identified. The germline CDR1 and CDR2 sequences are SGHTA and FQGNSA. Unmatched junction bases numbered 2, after V lost 1 base and J lost 3 bases. The CDR3 length is 14 residues. This record belongs to a study of blood T cells in healthy people across ages. Overall study results and limits: Researchers report that TCR beta diversity correlated strongly with naive T cell percentage. CMV status of donors was unknown, possibly confounding expanded clonotype changes.

Next came a second PCR, run for about 7 to 11 cycles, which used a sample-barcoded 5' primer along with a J-beta primer mix. Every molecule of cDNA carried a tag from a template-switch adaptor with 12 random nucleotides. Each CDR3 protein is one row after TCRdb ran MiXCR on the 5' RACE reads. Of around 870,000 distinct CDR3 sequences in the sample, 25% to 35% were seen once. Sequences were obtained from blood. This sequence originates from a woman at least 80 years old in good health. The V and J genes are TRBV7-2 and TRBJ2-7; TRBD2 matches 8 bases. This CDR3 reads CASSLGGLVYEQYF. Written as DNA, the CDR3 is TGTGCCAGCAGCTTAGGGGGACTAGTCTACGAGCAGTACTTC.